A single T cell receptor beta chain is shown here with its context. The data belong to a study of blood T cell repertoires in COVID-19. Study as a whole: In each case, the material was cDNA or gDNA derived from T cells, B-cell-depleted T cells, or PBMCs.

Data came from immunoSEQ multiplex PCR; TCRdb stores just in-frame clones and leaves some out. This table holds about 190,000 clones, less than 90% found once. After removal of 0 bases from V and 2 bases from J, the junction contained 6 bases not matched to a gene. The CDR3 totals 16 residues. CDR1 is SGDLS and CDR2 is YYNGEE in the germline V gene. The sequence was obtained from a man between 65 and 85 years old with active or convalescent COVID-19. The chain recombines TRBV9 with TRBJ2-3; 7 bases fit TRBD2. Material for sequencing was peripheral blood. CDR3 in amino acids: CASSVEGGGTTDTQYF. Written as DNA, the CDR3 is TGTGCCAGCAGCGTAGAGGGCGGGGGAACCACAGATACGCAGTATTTT.